This T cell receptor beta chain was recovered during a study of early T cells in non-severe SARS-CoV-2 infection. This clonotype was found a few times. Using its own MiXCR run on the 5' RACE reads, TCRdb lists one record per CDR3 protein. The sample holds over 95,000 distinct CDR3 sequences, roughly 17% seen once. The origin of this receptor is an adult who was a healthcare worker with PCR-confirmed SARS-CoV-2 infection or an uninfected control (not recorded which). Sequenced input: whole blood.

The CDR3, as DNA: TGCGCCAGCAGCCAAGAGTCCAGCCGGGGCACCGGGGAGCTGTTTTTT. This translates into CASSQESSRGTGELFF. V usage is TRBV4-3 and J usage is TRBJ2-2; D possibly corresponds to TRBD2 (5 bases). Deletions cut 0 bases from V and 4 bases from J, with 12 bases between. This CDR3 region has 16 residues. The V gene's germline CDR1 is LGHNA and CDR2 YSLEER.